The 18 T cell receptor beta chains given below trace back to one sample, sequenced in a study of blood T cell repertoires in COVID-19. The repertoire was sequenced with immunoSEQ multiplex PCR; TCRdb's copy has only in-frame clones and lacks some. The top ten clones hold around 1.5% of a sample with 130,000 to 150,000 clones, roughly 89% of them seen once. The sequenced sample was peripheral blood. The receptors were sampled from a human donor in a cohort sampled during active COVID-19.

CDR3 residues: CASSPWTGGDYGYTF. The CDR3, as DNA: TGTGCCAGCAGTCCATGGACAGGGGGCGACTATGGCTACACCTTC. V gene TRBV28 combines with J gene TRBJ1-2; TRBD1 agrees at 11 bases. Germline V gene sequence: CDR1 MDHEN, CDR2 SYDVKM. V trimming: 5 bases; J trimming: 3 bases; junction bases outside the gene matches: 5. This CDR3 region has 15 residues.

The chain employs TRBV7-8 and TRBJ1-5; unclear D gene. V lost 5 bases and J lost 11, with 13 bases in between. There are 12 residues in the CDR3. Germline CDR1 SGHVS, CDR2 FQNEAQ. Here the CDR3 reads CASSPPLGAQHF. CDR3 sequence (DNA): TGTGCCAGCAGCCCCCCCCTCGGAGCCCAGCATTTT.

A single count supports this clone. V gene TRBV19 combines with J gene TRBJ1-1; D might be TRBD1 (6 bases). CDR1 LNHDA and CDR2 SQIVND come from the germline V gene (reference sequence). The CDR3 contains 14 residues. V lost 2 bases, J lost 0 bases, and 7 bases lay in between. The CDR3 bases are TGTGCCAGTAGTATACAGGGGATGAACACTGAAGCTTTCTTT. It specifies CASSIQGMNTEAFF.

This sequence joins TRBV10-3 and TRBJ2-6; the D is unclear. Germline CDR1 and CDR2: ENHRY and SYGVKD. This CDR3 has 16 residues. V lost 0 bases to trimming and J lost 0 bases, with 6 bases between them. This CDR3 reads CAISESRSSGANVLTF. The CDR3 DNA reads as TGTGCCATCAGTGAGTCCCGCAGCTCTGGGGCCAACGTCCTGACTTTC.

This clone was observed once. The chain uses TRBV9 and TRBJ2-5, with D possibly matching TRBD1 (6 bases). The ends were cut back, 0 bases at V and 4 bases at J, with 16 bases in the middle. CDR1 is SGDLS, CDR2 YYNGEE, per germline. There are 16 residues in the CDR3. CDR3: CASSVGGDISIETQYF. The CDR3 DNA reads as TGTGCCAGCAGCGTAGGTGGGGACATATCAATAGAGACCCAGTACTTC.

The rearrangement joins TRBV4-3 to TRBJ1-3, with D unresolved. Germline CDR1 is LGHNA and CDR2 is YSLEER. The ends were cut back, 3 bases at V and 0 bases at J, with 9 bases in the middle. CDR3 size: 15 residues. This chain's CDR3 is CASSQMGGSGNTIYF. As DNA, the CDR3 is TGCGCCAGCAGCCAGATGGGAGGCTCTGGAAACACCATATATTTT.

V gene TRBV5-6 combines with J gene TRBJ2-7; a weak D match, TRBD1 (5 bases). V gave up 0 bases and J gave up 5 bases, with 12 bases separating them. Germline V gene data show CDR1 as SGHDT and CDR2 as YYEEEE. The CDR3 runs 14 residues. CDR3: CASSLGIREHEQYF. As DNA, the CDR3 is TGTGCCAGCAGCTTGGGTATCAGGGAACACGAGCAGTACTTC.

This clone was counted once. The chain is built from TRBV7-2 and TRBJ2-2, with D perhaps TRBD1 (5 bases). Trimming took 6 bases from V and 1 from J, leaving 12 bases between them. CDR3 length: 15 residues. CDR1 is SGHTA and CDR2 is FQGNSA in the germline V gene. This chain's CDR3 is CASRRRGGNTGELFF. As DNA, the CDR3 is TGTGCCAGCAGGAGAAGGGGCGGGAACACCGGGGAGCTGTTTTTT.

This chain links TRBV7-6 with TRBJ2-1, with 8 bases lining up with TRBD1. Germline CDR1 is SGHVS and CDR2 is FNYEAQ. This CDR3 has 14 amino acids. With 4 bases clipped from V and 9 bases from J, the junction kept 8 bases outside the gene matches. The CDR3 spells CASSWRQGHSEQFF. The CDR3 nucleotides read TGTGCCAGCAGCTGGCGACAGGGGCACAGTGAGCAGTTCTTC.

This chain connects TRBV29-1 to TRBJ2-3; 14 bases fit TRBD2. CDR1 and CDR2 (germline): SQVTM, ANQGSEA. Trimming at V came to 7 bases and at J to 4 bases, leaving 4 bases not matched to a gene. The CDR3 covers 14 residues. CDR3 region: CSAGLAGGSDTQYF. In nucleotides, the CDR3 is TGCAGCGCCGGACTAGCGGGGGGTTCAGATACGCAGTATTTT.

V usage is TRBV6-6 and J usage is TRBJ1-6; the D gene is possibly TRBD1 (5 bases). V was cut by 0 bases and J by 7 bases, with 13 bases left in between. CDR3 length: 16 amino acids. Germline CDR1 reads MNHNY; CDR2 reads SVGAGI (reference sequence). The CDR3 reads CASSYSAGQKNSPLHF. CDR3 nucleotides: TGTGCCAGCAGTTACTCGGCAGGGCAGAAGAATTCACCCCTCCACTTT.

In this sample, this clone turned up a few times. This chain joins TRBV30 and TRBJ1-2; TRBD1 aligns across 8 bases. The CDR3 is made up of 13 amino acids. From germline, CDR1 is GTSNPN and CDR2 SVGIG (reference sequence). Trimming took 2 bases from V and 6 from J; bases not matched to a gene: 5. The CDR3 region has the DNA TGTGCCTGGAGTAAGGGACAGGATCATGGCTACACCTTC. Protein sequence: CAWSKGQDHGYTF. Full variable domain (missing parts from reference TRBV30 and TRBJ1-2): SQTIHQWPATLVQPVGSPLSLECTVEGTSNPNLYWYRQAAGRGLQLLFYSVGIGQISSEVPQNLSASRPQDRQFILSSKKLLLSDSGFYLCAWSKGQDHGYTFGSGTRLTVV.

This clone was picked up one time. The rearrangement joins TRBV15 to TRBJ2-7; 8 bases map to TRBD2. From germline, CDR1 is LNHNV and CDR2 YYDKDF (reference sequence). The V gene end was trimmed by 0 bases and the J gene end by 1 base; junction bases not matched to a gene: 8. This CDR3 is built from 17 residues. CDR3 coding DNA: TGTGCCACCAGCAGAGATCCGGGGGGGCTCCTATCCTACGAGCAGTACTTC. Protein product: CATSRDPGGLLSYEQYF.

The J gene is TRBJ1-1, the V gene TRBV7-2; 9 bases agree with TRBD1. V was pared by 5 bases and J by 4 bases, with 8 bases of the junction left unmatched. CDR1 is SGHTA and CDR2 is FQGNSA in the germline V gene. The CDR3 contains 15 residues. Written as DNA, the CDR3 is TGTGCCAGCAGCCCCGTACAGGGGGCGGGCACTGAAGCTTTCTTT. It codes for CASSPVQGAGTEAFF.

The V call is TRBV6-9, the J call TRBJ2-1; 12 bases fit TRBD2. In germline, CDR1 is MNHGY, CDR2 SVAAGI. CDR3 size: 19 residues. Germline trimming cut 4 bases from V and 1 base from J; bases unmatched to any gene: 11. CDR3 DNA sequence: TGTGCCAGCAGTTCACTAGCGGGGGGCCACTCAATTTCCTACAATGAGCAGTTCTTC. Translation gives CASSSLAGGHSISYNEQFF.

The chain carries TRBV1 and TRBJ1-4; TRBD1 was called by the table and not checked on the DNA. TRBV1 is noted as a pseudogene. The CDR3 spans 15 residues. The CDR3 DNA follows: TGCACCAGCAGCCAAGATCGGGACATAAGGGAAAAACTGTTTTTT. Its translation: CTSSQDRDIREKLFF.

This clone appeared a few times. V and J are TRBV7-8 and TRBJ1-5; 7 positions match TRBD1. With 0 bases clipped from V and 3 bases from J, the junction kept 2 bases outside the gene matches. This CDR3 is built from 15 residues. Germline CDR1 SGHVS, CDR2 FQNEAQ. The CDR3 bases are TGTGCCAGCAGCTTAGCGCAGGGGGTCAATCAGCCCCAGCATTTT. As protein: CASSLAQGVNQPQHF.

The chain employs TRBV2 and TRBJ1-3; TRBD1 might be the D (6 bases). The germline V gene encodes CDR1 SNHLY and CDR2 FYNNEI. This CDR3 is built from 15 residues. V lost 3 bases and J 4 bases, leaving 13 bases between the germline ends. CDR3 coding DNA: TGTGCCAGCAGTGACAGGGGATCGGCGGGAAACACCATATATTTT. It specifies CASSDRGSAGNTIYF. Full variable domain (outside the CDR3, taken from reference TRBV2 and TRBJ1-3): EPEVTQTPSHQVTQMGQEVILRCVPISNHLYFYWYRQILGQKVEFLVSFYNNEISEKSEIFDDQFSVERPDGSNFTLKIRSTKLEDSAMYFCASSDRGSAGNTIYFGEGSWLTVV.